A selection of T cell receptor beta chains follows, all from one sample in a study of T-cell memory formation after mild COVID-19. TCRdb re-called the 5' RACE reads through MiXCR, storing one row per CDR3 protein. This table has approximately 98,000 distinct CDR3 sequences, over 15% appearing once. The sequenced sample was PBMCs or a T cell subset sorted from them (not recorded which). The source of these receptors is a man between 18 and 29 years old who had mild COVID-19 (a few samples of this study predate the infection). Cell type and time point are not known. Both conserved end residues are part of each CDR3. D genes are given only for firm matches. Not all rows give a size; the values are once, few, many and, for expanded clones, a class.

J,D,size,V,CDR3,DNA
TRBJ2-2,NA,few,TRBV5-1,CASSSTGELFF,TGCGCCAGCAGCTCCACCGGGGAGCTGTTTTTT
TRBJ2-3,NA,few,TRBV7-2,CASSSWSSGADTQYF,TGTGCCAGCAGCAGCTGGTCCTCCGGCGCAGATACGCAGTATTTT
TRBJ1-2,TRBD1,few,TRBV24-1,CATSDLGTGSGYTF,TGTGCCACCAGTGATCTTGGGACAGGGAGCGGCTACACCTTC
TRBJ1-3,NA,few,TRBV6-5,CASSYSSGNTIYF,TGTGCCAGCAGTTACTCGAGTGGAAACACCATATATTTT
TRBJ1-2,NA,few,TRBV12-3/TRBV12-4,CASSPRGGYGYTF,TGTGCCAGCAGCCCGAGGGGCGGCTATGGCTACACCTTC
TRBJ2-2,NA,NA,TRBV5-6,CASSLYGELFF,TGTGCCAGCAGTCTTTACGGGGAGCTGTTTTTT
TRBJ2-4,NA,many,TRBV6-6,CASSSHGGEGFGGIQYF,TGTGCCAGCAGTTCCCACGGTGGGGAAGGGTTCGGGGGCATTCAGTACTTC
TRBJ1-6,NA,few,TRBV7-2,CASSLVGSPLHF,TGTGCCAGCAGCTTAGTGGGGTCACCCCTCCACTTT
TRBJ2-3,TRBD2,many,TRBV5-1,CASSSGLADSDTQYF,TGCGCCAGCAGCTCGGGACTAGCGGATTCAGATACGCAGTATTTT
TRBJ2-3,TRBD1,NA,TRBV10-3,CAISEPGQGAADTQYF,TGTGCCATCAGTGAGCCGGGACAGGGGGCGGCAGATACGCAGTATTTT
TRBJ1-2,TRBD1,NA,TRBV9,CASSALGQGVTGYTF,TGTGCCAGCAGCGCCCTAGGACAGGGGGTTACTGGCTACACCTTC
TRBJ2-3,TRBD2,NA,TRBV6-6,CATSGGPGDTQYF,TGTGCCACCAGCGGGGGCCCAGGGGATACGCAGTATTTT
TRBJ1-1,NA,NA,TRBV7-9,CASSSYRDEAFF,TGTGCCAGCAGCTCTTACAGGGATGAAGCTTTCTTT
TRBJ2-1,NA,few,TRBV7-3,CASSGMADNEQFF,TGTGCCAGCAGTGGAATGGCAGACAATGAGCAGTTCTTC
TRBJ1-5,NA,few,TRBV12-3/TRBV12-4,CASSGHGNQPQHF,TGTGCCAGCAGCGGACACGGCAATCAGCCCCAGCATTTT
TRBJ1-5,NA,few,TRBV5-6,CASTLWGSNQPQHF,TGTGCCAGCACCCTATGGGGGAGCAATCAGCCCCAGCATTTT
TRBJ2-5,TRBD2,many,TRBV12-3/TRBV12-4,CASNRLAGETQYF,TGTGCCAGCAACCGGCTAGCGGGGGAGACCCAGTACTTC
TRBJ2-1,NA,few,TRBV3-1,CASSRAGAEEQFF,TGTGCCAGCAGCAGGGCGGGGGCGGAAGAGCAGTTCTTC
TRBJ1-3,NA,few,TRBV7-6,CASSLGPSSGNTIYF,TGTGCCAGCAGCTTAGGACCCTCCTCTGGAAACACCATATATTTT
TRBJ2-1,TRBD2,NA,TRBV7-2,CASSLGAAGGRNEQFF,TGTGCCAGCAGCTTAGGGGCGGCGGGGGGACGAAATGAGCAGTTCTTC
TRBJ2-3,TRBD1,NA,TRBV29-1,CSVNPQGYRTDTQYF,TGCAGCGTAAACCCACAGGGGTATCGGACAGATACGCAGTATTTT
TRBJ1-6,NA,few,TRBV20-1,CSARDFSLQGSPLHF,TGCAGTGCTAGAGATTTCAGCCTTCAGGGCTCACCCCTCCACTTT
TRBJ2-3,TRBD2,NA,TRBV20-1,CSARVGIAGGRTDTQYF,TGCAGTGCTAGAGTCGGGATAGCGGGGGGCCGCACAGATACGCAGTATTTT
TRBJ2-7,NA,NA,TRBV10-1,CASSDEQYF,TGCGCCAGCAGTGACGAGCAGTACTTC
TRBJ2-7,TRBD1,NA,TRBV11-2,CASSITGTGPSRQYF,TGTGCCAGCAGCATAACCGGGACAGGGCCCTCGCGGCAGTACTTC
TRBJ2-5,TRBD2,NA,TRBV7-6,CASSAAGTSGGTSQETQYF,TGTGCCAGCAGCGCAGCCGGGACTAGCGGGGGAACCTCACAAGAGACCCAGTACTTC
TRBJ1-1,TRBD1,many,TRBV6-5,CASSWTGDTEAFF,TGTGCCAGCAGTTGGACAGGGGACACTGAAGCTTTCTTT
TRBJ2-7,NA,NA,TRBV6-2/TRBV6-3,CASRAGWGDSYEQYF,TGTGCCAGCAGAGCCGGGTGGGGGGACTCCTACGAGCAGTACTTC
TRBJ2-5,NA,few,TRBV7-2,CASSLGIEETQYF,TGTGCCAGCAGCTTAGGCATCGAAGAGACCCAGTACTTC
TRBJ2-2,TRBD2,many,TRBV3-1,CASSPHTSGGVTGELFF,TGTGCCAGCAGCCCTCATACTAGCGGGGGCGTCACCGGGGAGCTGTTTTTT
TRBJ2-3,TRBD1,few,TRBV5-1,CASSFPGSNRGTDTQYF,TGCGCCAGCAGCTTTCCAGGGTCGAACAGGGGAACAGATACGCAGTATTTT
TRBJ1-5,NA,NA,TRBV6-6,CASSYGRLGNQPQHF,TGTGCCAGCAGTTACGGAAGGCTGGGCAATCAGCCCCAGCATTTT
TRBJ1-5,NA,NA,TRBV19,CASSGRARDQPQHF,TGTGCCAGTAGTGGAAGGGCCCGCGATCAGCCCCAGCATTTT